These 21 T cell receptor beta chains came from one sample sequenced in a study of T cell repertoires in cytomegalovirus infection. TCRdb recomputed calls from the reads with MiXCR, one row per CDR3 protein. The top ten clones hold 15% to 20% of a sample with about 700,000 distinct CDR3 sequences, 30% to 35% of them seen once. No cognate antigen is known for these TCRs. The material sequenced was cultured PBMCs, taken from culture after CMV antigen stimulation. Receptors were obtained from a human donor in good health (CMV status not recorded). Some clones in this sample may be carry-over from other donors' samples.

The rearrangement links TRBV12-3 or TRBV12-4 to TRBJ2-1; 7 nucleotides agree with TRBD1. With 2 bases clipped from V and 9 bases from J, the junction kept 10 bases outside the gene matches. CDR3 length: 15 amino acids. The CDR3: CASSLSGGSDSEQFF. The CDR3 nucleotides read TGTGCCAGCAGTTTATCAGGGGGTAGCGATAGTGAGCAGTTCTTC.

This clonotype was found a few times. V gene TRBV12-3 or TRBV12-4 combines with J gene TRBJ2-3; 7 positions match TRBD1. The V segment lost 6 bases and the J segment 2 bases; nucleotides outside the gene matches: 8. This CDR3 region has 15 residues. The CDR3 sequence is CASSRGRGTTDTQYF. DNA of the CDR3: TGTGCCAGCAGCCGGGGCAGGGGGACCACAGATACGCAGTATTTT.

In this sample, this clonotype turned up a few times. The chain couples TRBV2 to TRBJ2-1, with TRBD1 matching 8 bases. V trimming: 6 bases; J trimming: 5 bases; junction bases outside the gene matches: 3. The germline V gene has CDR1 SNHLY and CDR2 FYNNEI. This CDR3 has 13 amino acids. In nucleotides, the CDR3 is TGTGCCAGCAGGGTGACAGGGGACAATGAGCAGTTCTTC. Translating gives CASRVTGDNEQFF.

The sample holds a few counts of this clonotype. The V gene is TRBV5-4, the J gene TRBJ2-1; D may be TRBD1 (5 bases). Germline V lookup: CDR1 SGHNT, CDR2 YYREEE (reference sequence). V gave up 4 bases and J gave up 3 bases, with 14 bases separating them. The length of the CDR3 is 15 residues. CDR3 residues: CASSLGRQGYNEQFF. The DNA for the CDR3 is TGTGCCAGCAGCCTAGGGCGCCAGGGCTACAATGAGCAGTTCTTC.

In this sample, this clonotype turned up once. The chain uses TRBV11-2 and TRBJ1-2; D is perhaps TRBD1 (6 bases). V gave up 6 bases and J gave up 2 bases, with 16 bases separating them. CDR3 size: 15 residues. The germline V gene has CDR1 SGHAT and CDR2 FQNNGV. DNA for the CDR3: TGTGCCAGCAGTTCTACAGGGATCGGAAACTATGGCTACACCTTC. It is translated as CASSSTGIGNYGYTF.

The rearrangement links TRBV29-1 to TRBJ2-1; possibly TRBD1 or TRBD2 for D (5 bases each). Germline V gives CDR1 SQVTM, CDR2 ANQGSEA. This CDR3 is built from 10 residues. The V gene lost 4 bases and the J gene lost 15 bases, with 13 bases spanning the gap. For the CDR3, the DNA is TGCAGCGTTGTGGTCCAGGGACGGTTCTTC. Amino acid sequence: CSVVVQGRFF.

V is TRBV11-2 and J is TRBJ2-3; weak D call: TRBD2 (6 bases). This CDR3 is 18 amino acids long. Germline CDR1 is SGHAT and CDR2 is FQNNGV. The V end lost 4 bases, the J end lost 0 bases, and 20 bases lay between the germline ends. DNA of the CDR3: TGTGCCAGCAGCTGGGGCGGGGCCAGCGGTCCTAGCACAGATACGCAGTATTTT. This gives the protein CASSWGGASGPSTDTQYF.

This clonotype was detected a few times. This sequence joins TRBV20-1 and TRBJ2-7, with D maybe TRBD1 (5 bases). This CDR3 is 14 amino acids long. Germline-derived CDR1 and CDR2 are DFQATT and SNEGSKA (reference sequence). V gave up 6 bases and J gave up 4 bases, with 19 bases separating them. CDR3 nucleotide sequence: TGCAGTGCAAGTACCAGGGCATTGTTTTACGAGCAGTACTTC. It codes for CSASTRALFYEQYF.

The rearrangement joins TRBV7-3 to TRBJ2-6; 8 bases are a match to TRBD1. The CDR3 totals 18 residues. Germline V gene lookup returns CDR1 SGHTA and CDR2 FQGTGA. The trim removed 2 bases at V and 0 bases at J, leaving 6 bases unmatched. CDR3 in amino acids: CASSLVQGADSGANVLTF. The DNA of the CDR3 is TGTGCCAGCAGCTTAGTCCAGGGGGCGGACTCTGGGGCCAACGTCCTGACTTTC.

There are a few counts of this clonotype. CDR3 bases: TGTGCCAGCAGCCAAGGACTAGCGAAGAAAGATACGCAGTATTTT. This gives the protein CASSQGLAKKDTQYF. The rearrangement links TRBV7-9 to TRBJ2-3, with 9 bases that match TRBD2. V gave up 5 bases and J gave up 5 bases; unmatched junction bases: 8. The CDR3 totals 15 residues. Per the germline V gene, CDR1 is SEHNR and CDR2 is FQNEAQ (reference sequence).

This clonotype was seen repeatedly, ten times or more. The chain couples TRBV7-8 to TRBJ1-1; no clear D gene. The CDR3 has 12 residues. Looked up from germline, CDR1 is SGHVS and CDR2 is FQNEAQ. Trimming removed 5 bases at V and 7 bases at J, with 11 bases between. The CDR3 loop reads CASSPARIEAFF. As DNA, the CDR3 is TGTGCCAGCAGCCCGGCCAGGATTGAAGCTTTCTTT.

Only a few counts were recorded for this clonotype. The CDR3 here is CASSLTGTGPYNEQFF. The CDR3 DNA is TGTGCCAGCAGTCTCACCGGGACAGGGCCCTACAATGAGCAGTTCTTC. V is TRBV6-2 or TRBV6-3 and J is TRBJ2-1, with 9 bases fitting TRBD1. V dropped 5 bases and J dropped 2; count of bases not matched to a gene: 7. The CDR3 spans 16 residues. CDR1 and CDR2 from the germline V gene are MNHEY and SVGEGT.

This rearrangement joins TRBV5-1 to TRBJ1-1; 11 nucleotides match TRBD1. The CDR3 spans 15 residues. Losses at the gene ends were 5 bases for V and 2 bases for J; bases not matched to a gene: 5. The germline V gene encodes CDR1 SGHRS and CDR2 YFSETQ. The CDR3 reads CASSSGTGGNTEAFF. CDR3 DNA: TGCGCCAGCAGTAGCGGGACAGGGGGTAACACTGAAGCTTTCTTT.

This clonotype has just a few counts. The chain is built from TRBV12-3 or TRBV12-4 and TRBJ2-2; 9 nucleotides match TRBD2. The ends lost 4 bases at V and 6 bases at J; junction bases unmatched: 6. The length of the CDR3 is 15 residues. The CDR3: CASSSGLAWAGELFF. CDR3 nucleotides: TGTGCCAGCAGTTCCGGACTAGCGTGGGCCGGGGAGCTGTTTTTT.

This chain uses TRBV5-4 with TRBJ2-1; 13 bases fit TRBD2. The CDR3 spans 16 residues. J gave up 4 bases and V 5 bases, and 6 bases lay outside the gene matches. Germline V gene lookup returns CDR1 SGHNT and CDR2 YYREEE (reference sequence). The CDR3: CASSTGTSGKYNEQFF. CDR3 DNA sequence: TGTGCCAGCAGTACCGGGACTAGCGGGAAGTACAATGAGCAGTTCTTC.

V usage is TRBV7-2 and J usage is TRBJ2-7; the D gene is possibly TRBD2 (5 bases). CDR3 size: 13 residues. Germline CDR1 reads SGHTA; CDR2 reads FQGNSA. Trimming took 2 bases from V and 4 from J, leaving 9 bases between them. CDR3 bases: TGTGCCAGCAGCTTAAGGGTAGCGTACGAGCAGTACTTC. Translating gives CASSLRVAYEQYF. The full variable domain, completed using reference TRBV7-2 and TRBJ2-7, is GAGVSQSPSNKVTEKGKDVELRCDPISGHTALYWYRQSLGQGLEFLIYFQGNSAPDKSGLPSDRFSAERTGGSVSTLTIQRTQQEDSAVYLCASSLRVAYEQYFGPGTRLTVT.

The chain is built from TRBV4-1 and TRBJ2-7; D is uncertain. CDR1 MGHRA and CDR2 YSYEKL come from the germline V gene. Trimming removed 2 bases from V and 3 bases from J, with 17 bases in between. The length of the CDR3 is 16 residues. CDR3 in DNA: TGCGCCAGCAGCCAACCCGGCCGAACAAGGAGCTACGAGCAGTACTTC. Amino acid sequence: CASSQPGRTRSYEQYF.

In its sample, this clonotype was seen a few times. The V gene is TRBV18, the J gene TRBJ2-1; D is ambiguous. Trimming took 11 bases from V and 6 from J, leaving 17 bases between them. The germline V gene has CDR1 KGHSH and CDR2 LQKENI. This CDR3 has 13 residues. This CDR3 is CAATETSRNEQFF. DNA of the CDR3: TGTGCCGCCACTGAGACCAGTCGCAATGAGCAGTTCTTC. Filled out from reference TRBV18 and TRBJ2-1, the complete variable domain reads NAGVMQNPRHLVRRRGQEARLRCSPMKGHSHVYWYRQLPEEGLKFMVYLQKENIIDESGMPKERFSAEFPKEGPSILRIQQVVRGDSAAYFCAATETSRNEQFFGPGTRLTVL.

This chain uses TRBV12-5 with TRBJ2-1; D is undetermined. Germline V gene data show CDR1 as LGHNT and CDR2 as FRNRAP. Between the trimmed V and J ends, which lost 2 bases and 5 bases, there was a span of 4 bases. This CDR3 has 12 residues. In DNA, the CDR3 is TGTGCTAGTGGTTTGTACGACAATGAGCAGTTCTTC. It is translated as CASGLYDNEQFF.

The chain is built from TRBV6-5 and TRBJ2-7, with 16 bases fitting TRBD2. CDR1 is MNHEY, CDR2 SVGAGI, per germline. The CDR3 sequence is 19 residues long. J was trimmed by 5 bases and V by 0 bases; bases with no gene match: 10. CDR3 residues: CASSYSGLAGGPWQDEQYF. CDR3 bases: TGTGCCAGCAGTTACTCGGGACTAGCGGGAGGGCCTTGGCAGGACGAGCAGTACTTC.

The chain joins TRBV19 to TRBJ1-3, with no clear D. V lost 3 bases and J 1 base, leaving 7 bases between the germline ends. Germline V gene lookup returns CDR1 LNHDA and CDR2 SQIVND (reference sequence). This CDR3 is built from 14 residues. The CDR3 nucleotides read TGTGCCAGTAGTATGATGGCATCTGGAAACACCATATATTTT. This gives the protein CASSMMASGNTIYF.